This TCR beta chain was identified in a study of blood T cell repertoires in COVID-19. About the research overall: Acute and convalescent COVID-19 samples came from the United States, Italy and Spain.

In the study's own analysis: Amplification of reference gene primers provided the estimated nucleated cell counts. This table comes from immunoSEQ multiplex PCR, and its TCRdb copy is limited to in-frame clones, with some not included. The D gene and trimming were derived from the DNA, and the V and J assignments and clone size from that table. There are 280,000 or so clones in the sample; 87% occur only once, and roughly 6.3% lies in the top ten. V lost 3 bases and J lost 2; bases outside the gene matches: 5. Germline CDR1 and CDR2: SGHDT and YYEEEE. This CDR3 spans 15 amino acids. Participants were aged about 18 to 100 years, lived in under 25 US areas, and enrolled virtually. Cohort 3 recovery required two negative PCRs, clearance, or symptom resolution.

The source material was PBMCs or T cells enriched from blood (not recorded which). The rearrangement links TRBV5-6 to TRBJ1-5; 7 bases fit TRBD1. The clonotype was recovered from a woman aged 40 to 49 who had recovered from COVID-19. CDR3 DNA: TGTGCCAGCAGCTCCTACGACAGGGGCAATCAGCCCCAGCATTTT. Protein product: CASSSYDRGNQPQHF.